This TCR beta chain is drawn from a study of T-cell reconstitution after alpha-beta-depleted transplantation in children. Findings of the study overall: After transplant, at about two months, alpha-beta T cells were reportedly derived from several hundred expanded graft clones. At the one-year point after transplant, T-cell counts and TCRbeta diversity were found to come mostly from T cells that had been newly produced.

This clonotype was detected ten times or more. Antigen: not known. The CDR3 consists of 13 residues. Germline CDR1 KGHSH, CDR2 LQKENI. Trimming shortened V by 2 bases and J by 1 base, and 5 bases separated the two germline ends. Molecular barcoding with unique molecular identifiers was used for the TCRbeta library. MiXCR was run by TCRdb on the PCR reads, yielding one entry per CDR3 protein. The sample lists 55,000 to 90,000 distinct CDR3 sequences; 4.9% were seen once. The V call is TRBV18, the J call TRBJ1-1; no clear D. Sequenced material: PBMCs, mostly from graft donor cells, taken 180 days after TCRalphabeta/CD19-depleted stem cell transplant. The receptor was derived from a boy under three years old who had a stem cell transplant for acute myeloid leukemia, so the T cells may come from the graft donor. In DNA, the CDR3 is TGTGCCAGCTCACCATGGGGGAACACTGAAGCTTTCTTT. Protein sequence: CASSPWGNTEAFF.